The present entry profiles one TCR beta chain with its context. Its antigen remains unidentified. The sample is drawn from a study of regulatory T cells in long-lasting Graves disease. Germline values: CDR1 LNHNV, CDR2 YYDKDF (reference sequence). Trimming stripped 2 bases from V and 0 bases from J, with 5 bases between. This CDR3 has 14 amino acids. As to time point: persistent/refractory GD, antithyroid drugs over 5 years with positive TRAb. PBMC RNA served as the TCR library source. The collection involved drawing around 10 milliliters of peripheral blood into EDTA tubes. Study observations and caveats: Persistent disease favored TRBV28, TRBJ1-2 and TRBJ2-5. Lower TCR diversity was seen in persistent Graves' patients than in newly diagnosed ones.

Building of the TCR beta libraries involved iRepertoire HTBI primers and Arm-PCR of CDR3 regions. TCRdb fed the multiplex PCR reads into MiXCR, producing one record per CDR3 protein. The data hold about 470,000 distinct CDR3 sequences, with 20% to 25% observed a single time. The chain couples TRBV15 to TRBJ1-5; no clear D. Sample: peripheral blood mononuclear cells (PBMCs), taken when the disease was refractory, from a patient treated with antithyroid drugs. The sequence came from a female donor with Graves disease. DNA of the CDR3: TGTGCCACCAGCAGAACACGTAGCAATCAGCCCCAGCATTTT. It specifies CATSRTRSNQPQHF.